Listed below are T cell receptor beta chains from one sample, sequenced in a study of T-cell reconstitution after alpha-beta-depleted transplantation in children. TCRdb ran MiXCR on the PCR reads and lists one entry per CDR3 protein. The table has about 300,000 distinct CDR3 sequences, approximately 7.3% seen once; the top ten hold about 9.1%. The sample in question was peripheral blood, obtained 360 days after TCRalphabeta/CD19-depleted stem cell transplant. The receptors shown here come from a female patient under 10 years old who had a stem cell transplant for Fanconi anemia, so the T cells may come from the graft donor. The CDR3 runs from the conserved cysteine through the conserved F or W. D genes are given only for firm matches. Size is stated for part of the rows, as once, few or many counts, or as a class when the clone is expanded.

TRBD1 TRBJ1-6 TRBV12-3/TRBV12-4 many TGTGCCAGCAGGGAGACAGGGGGCCTATATAATTCACCCCTCCACTTT CASRETGGLYNSPLHF
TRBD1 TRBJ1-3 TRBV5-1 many TGCGCCAGCAGCACGGGGGACAGCTCTGGAAACACCATATATTTT CASSTGDSSGNTIYF
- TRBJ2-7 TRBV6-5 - TGTGCCAGCAGTTACTCTTCCTTGATGGGCACCTACGAGCAGTACTTC CASSYSSLMGTYEQYF
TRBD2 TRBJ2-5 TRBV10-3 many TGTGCCATCAGTGAGTCGGGCCCTGCTAGGGCGGGAGTAAGGGAGACCCAGTACTTC CAISESGPARAGVRETQYF
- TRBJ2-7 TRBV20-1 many TGCAGTGCTAGACTCCCGGGACAAGACTCTTACGAGCAGTACTTC CSARLPGQDSYEQYF
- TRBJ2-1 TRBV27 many TGTGCCAGCAGTTTATATGACAGCTTGTACAATGAGCAGTTCTTC CASSLYDSLYNEQFF
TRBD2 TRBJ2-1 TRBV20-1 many TGCAGTGCTAGAGACCAAAGCCCGGGAGGGTTCTTC CSARDQSPGGFF
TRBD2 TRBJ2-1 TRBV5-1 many TGCGCCAGCAGCCCGGGGGGTTCTGTCAATGAGCAGTTCTTC CASSPGGSVNEQFF
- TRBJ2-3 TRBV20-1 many TGCAGTGCTAGAGTAGGGGGGGCCGGCACAGATACGCAGTATTTT CSARVGGAGTDTQYF
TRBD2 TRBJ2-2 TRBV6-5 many TGTGCCAGCAGCCGCGGGACTACGGGCGGGGAGCTGTTTTTT CASSRGTTGGELFF